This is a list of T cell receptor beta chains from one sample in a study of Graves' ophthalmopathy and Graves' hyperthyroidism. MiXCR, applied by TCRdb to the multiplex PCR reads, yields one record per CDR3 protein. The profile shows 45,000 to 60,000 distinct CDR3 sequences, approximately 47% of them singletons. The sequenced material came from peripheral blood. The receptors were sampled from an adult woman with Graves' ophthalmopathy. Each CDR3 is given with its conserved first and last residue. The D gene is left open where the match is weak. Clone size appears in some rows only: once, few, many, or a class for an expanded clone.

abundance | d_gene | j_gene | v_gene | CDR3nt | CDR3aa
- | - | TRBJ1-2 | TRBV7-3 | TGTGCCAGCAGCTTAACGTATAGGGCAGGGGACTATGGCTACACCTTC | CASSLTYRAGDYGYTF
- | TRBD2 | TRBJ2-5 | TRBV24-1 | TGTGCCACCTATCGGGGGGTGCAAGAGACCCAGTACTTC | CATYRGVQETQYF
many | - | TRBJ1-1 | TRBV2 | TGTGCCAGCAGTATGTACAGGGAAGGCACTGAAGCTTTCTTT | CASSMYREGTEAFF
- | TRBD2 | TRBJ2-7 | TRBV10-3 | TGTGCCATCAGTGAGGGGACTAGCGGGAGAGGGGTGCAGTACTTC | CAISEGTSGRGVQYF
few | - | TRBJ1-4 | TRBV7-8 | TGTGCCAGCAGCTTAGCCGGAAAGAGGACAGCGAATAATGAAAAACTGTTTTTT | CASSLAGKRTANNEKLFF
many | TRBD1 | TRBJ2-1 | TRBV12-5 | TGTGCTAGTGGTTTGCCGTCCGGGACAGGGCGGGTTGAGCAGTTCTTC | CASGLPSGTGRVEQFF
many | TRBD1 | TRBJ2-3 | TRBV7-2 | TGTGCCAGCAGCTTCCGGGACAGGGGGTTCACAGATACGCAGTATTTT | CASSFRDRGFTDTQYF
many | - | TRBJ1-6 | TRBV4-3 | TGCGCCAGCAGCCAAGTTCAACAGGGCGGTAATTCACCCCTCCACTTT | CASSQVQQGGNSPLHF
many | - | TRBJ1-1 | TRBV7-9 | TGTGCCAGCAGCTTTCAGACAAACACTGAAGCTTTCTTT | CASSFQTNTEAFF
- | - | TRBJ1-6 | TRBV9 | TGTGCCAGCAGCGTAGAGGAGGGTTATAATTCACCCCTCCACTTT | CASSVEEGYNSPLHF
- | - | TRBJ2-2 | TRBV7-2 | - | CASSQDRVAGGNTGELLF
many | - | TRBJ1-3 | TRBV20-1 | TGCAGTGCTAGTCAGGGAAGTCGAAACACCATATATTTT | CSASQGSRNTIYF
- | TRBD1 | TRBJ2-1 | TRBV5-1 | TGCGCCAGCAGCATGAGGACAGGGAACCCCTACAATGAGCAGTTCTTC | CASSMRTGNPYNEQFF
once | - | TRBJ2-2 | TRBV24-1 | - | CATSIPTRTVLRAGELFF
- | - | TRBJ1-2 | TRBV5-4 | TGTGCCAGCATCGAGTCAGGGGTCAGCTATGGCTACGCCTTC | CASIESGVSYGYAF
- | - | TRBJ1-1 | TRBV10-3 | TGTGCCATCAGTGAGGGGCGAGGGACTGAAGCTTTCTTT | CAISEGRGTEAFF
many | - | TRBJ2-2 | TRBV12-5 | TGTGCTAGTGGTTTTGAGGGCGGGGAGCTGTTTTTT | CASGFEGGELFF
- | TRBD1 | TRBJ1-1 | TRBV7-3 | TGTGCCAGCAGCCTATGGGGGGGACAGGGAGCTTTCTTT | CASSLWGGQGAFF
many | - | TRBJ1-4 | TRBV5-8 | TGTGCCAGCAGCTTGCACACCGCTGCAACTAATGAAAAACTGTTTTTT | CASSLHTAATNEKLFF
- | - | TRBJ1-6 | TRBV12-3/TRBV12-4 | TGTGCCAGCAGTTTAGGGACTAGCCACTTT | CASSLGTSHF
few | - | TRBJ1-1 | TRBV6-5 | TGTGCCAGCGGTAGCGGGCTCGGAAACACTGAAGCTTTCTTT | CASGSGLGNTEAFF
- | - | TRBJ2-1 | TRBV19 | TGTGCCAGTAGTATAAGGGGTAGCAATCAGCAGTTCTTC | CASSIRGSNQQFF
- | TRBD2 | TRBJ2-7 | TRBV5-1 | TGCGCCAGCAGCTTGAGCGGGAAGTCGGATGACGAGCAGTACTTC | CASSLSGKSDDEQYF
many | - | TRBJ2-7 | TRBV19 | TGTGCCAGTAGTATGGAGGCAGGGACGACCTACGAGCAGTACTTC | CASSMEAGTTYEQYF
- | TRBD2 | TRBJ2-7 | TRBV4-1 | TGCGCCAGCAGCCAAGATGGGACTAGCGTGGGCTACGAGCAGCACTTT | CASSQDGTSVGYEQHF
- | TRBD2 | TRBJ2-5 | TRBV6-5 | TGTGCCAGCAGTTACGGGACTAGCTGGAGCGAGACCCAGTACTTC | CASSYGTSWSETQYF
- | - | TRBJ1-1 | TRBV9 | TGTGCCAGCAGCGCGTCCGGGAGGGGGGGCACTGAAGCTTTCTTT | CASSASGRGGTEAFF
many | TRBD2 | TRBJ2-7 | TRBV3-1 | TGTGCCAGCAGCCGCAGTATAGCGGGAGATTACGAGCAGTACTTC | CASSRSIAGDYEQYF
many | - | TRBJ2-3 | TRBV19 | TGTGCCAGTACTTCCCGGGGGGCGAGAGATACGCAGTATTTT | CASTSRGARDTQYF
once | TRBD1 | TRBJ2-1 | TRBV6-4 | TGTGCCAGCAGTGCTCCAGGACAGGGGGCTGGGGTTGCCTACAATGAGCAGTTCTTC | CASSAPGQGAGVAYNEQFF
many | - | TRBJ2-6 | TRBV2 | TGTGCCAGCAGTGACTTTAGCTCTGGGGCCAACGTCCTGACTTTC | CASSDFSSGANVLTF
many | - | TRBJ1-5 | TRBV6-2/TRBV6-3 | TGTGCCAGCAGTTCGCGGGCGGTCGGGAGCAATCAGCCCCAGCATTTT | CASSSRAVGSNQPQHF
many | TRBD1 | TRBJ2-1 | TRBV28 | TGTGCCAGCAGGACAGGGGGCACATACAATGAGCAGTTCTTC | CASRTGGTYNEQFF
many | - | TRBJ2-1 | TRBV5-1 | TGCGCCAGTAAATCCACAGCCTACAATGAGCAGTTCTTC | CASKSTAYNEQFF
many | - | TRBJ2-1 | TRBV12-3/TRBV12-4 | TGTGCCAGCAGTTTAGACAGGGTTGAGCAGTTCTTC | CASSLDRVEQFF
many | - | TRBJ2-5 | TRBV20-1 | TGCAGTGCTAGAGATAAGTATATACGGGAGACCCAGTACTTC | CSARDKYIRETQYF
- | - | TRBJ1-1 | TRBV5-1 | - | CASSFYICSGGRPNTEAFF
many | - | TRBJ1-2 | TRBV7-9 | TGTGCCAGCAGCTTGTGGACGGACCCTAACTATGGCTACACCTTC | CASSLWTDPNYGYTF
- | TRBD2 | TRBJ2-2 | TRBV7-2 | TGTGCCAGCAGCCCGGGACTAGAAGGCGGGGAGCTGTTTTTT | CASSPGLEGGELFF
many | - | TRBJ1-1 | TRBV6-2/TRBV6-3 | TGTGCCAGCAGCTCGGGGGGGATCACTGAAGCTTTCTTT | CASSSGGITEAFF